The clone carrying this TCR beta chain was counted a few times. These data are taken from a study of T-cell memory formation after mild COVID-19. The V gene lost 1 base and the J gene lost 0 bases, with 10 bases spanning the gap. CDR1 and CDR2 (germline): SGHTA, FQGNSA. The CDR3 runs to 16 residues. Each CDR3 protein is one row after TCRdb ran MiXCR on the 5' RACE reads. In the table there are almost 250,000 distinct CDR3 sequences, 15% of which are singletons. The chain recombines TRBV7-2 with TRBJ2-1; a weak D match, TRBD1 (6 bases). This receptor was taken from an adult woman who had mild COVID-19 (a few samples of this study predate the infection). Cell type and time point are not known. Material for sequencing was PBMCs or a T cell subset sorted from them (not recorded which). The CDR3, as DNA: TGTGCCAGCAGCTTAGAAGGGACAAACTCCTACAATGAGCAGTTCTTC. It specifies CASSLEGTNSYNEQFF.